This T cell receptor beta chain was sequenced for a study of Ad26.COV2.S vaccination and SARS-CoV-2 variants. TCRdb's table, derived via immunoSEQ multiplex PCR, lists solely in-frame clones and lacks some. The sample lists about 250,000 clones, roughly 89% occurring once. Notes on the study in general: Possible underestimation of total T cell responses by the TCR breadth and depth analyses was noted.

A word on this clone: Its specificity is not known.

Trimming shortened V by 5 bases and J by 2 bases, and 13 bases separated the two germline ends. Germline V lookup: CDR1 LNHDA, CDR2 SQIVND (reference sequence). The CDR3 has 15 residues. Specified treatment: 15 to 20 received Ad26.COV2.S at low or high dose, single or two shots; about 5 received placebo; per-sample allocation not given. The study sampled participants on day 63 after the first vaccine or placebo injection. The starting material was peripheral blood, obtained in a trial of Ad26.COV2.S vaccine versus placebo. The TCR sequence derives from a person between 18 and 65 years old who received the Ad26.COV2.S COVID-19 vaccine or a placebo. This chain joins TRBV19 and TRBJ1-3; D unclear. As DNA, the CDR3 is TGTGCCAGTAGTCAACGCCGAATCACTGGAAACACCATATATTTT. Translation gives CASSQRRITGNTIYF.